This TCR beta chain was identified during a study of shared T cell receptors in the human thymus. Using immunoSEQ multiplex PCR, the repertoire was profiled, and TCRdb retains in-frame clones only, with some absent. The sample consists of approximately 660,000 clones, around nine tenths of them appearing once. This same sample was also part of a study on human thymus T cells.

What was sequenced was thymocytes. This receptor was obtained from a boy under two years old with a congenital heart defect.

The CDR3 sequence: CASSLGAGELQETQYF. The CDR3 DNA follows: TGTGCCAGCAGCTTGGGTGCGGGAGAGCTCCAAGAGACCCAGTACTTC. V and J are TRBV5-6 and TRBJ2-5; 7 bases agree with TRBD2. The CDR3 runs to 16 residues. Losses at the gene ends were 0 bases for V and 1 base for J; bases not matched to a gene: 6. Germline CDR1 SGHDT, CDR2 YYEEEE.